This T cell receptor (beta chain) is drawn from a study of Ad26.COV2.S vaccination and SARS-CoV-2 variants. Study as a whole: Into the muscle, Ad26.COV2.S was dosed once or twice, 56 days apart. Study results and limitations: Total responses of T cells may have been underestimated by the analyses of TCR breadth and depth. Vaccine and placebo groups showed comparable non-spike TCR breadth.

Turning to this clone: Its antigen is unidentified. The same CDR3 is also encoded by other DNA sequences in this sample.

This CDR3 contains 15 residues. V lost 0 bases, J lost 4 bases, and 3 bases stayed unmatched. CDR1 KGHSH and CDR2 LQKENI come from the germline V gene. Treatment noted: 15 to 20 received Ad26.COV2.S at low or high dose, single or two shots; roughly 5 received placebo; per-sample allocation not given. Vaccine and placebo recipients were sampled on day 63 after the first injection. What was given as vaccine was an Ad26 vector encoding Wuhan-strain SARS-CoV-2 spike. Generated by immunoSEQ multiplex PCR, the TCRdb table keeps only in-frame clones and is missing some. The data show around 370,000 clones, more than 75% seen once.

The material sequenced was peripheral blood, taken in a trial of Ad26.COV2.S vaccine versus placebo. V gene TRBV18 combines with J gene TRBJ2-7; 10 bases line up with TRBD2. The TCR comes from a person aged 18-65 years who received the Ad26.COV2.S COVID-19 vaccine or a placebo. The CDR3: CASSPPLAGVYEQYF. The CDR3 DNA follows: TGTGCCAGCTCACCACCCCTAGCGGGAGTATACGAGCAGTACTTC.